Each of the 8 T cell receptor beta chains below was sequenced from the same sample in a study of CD4 T cells in relation to SARS-CoV-2 and coronaviruses. Profiled with immunoSEQ multiplex PCR; TCRdb holds only in-frame clones, not every one. The sample lists some 70,000 clones, approximately 95% occurring once. CD4+ T cells from unexposed donors were obtained before the COVID-19 pandemic (2011-2018). Sequencing was performed on naive CD4+ T cells from PBMCs. The subset denotes: naive CD4+ T cells isolated by negative enrichment. The receptors come from a human donor in good health.

The CDR3 DNA sequence: TGTGCCAGTAGTCAACAGGGGTATGAGCAGTTCTTC. As protein: CASSQQGYEQFF. This chain links TRBV19 with TRBJ2-1, with 7 positions matching TRBD1. The CDR3 has 12 residues. V lost 5 bases and J lost 8; bases outside the gene matches: 3. Germline lookup yields CDR1 LNHDA and CDR2 SQIVND (reference sequence).

A single count supports this clone. V usage is TRBV6-1 and J usage is TRBJ2-3; the match to TRBD1 covers 8 bases. Germline loops: CDR1 MNHNS, CDR2 SASEGT. The CDR3 extends over 15 amino acids. The V segment lost 3 bases and the J segment 0 bases; nucleotides outside the gene matches: 2. Written as DNA, the CDR3 is TGTGCCAGCAGTGAGGGACAGGCTAGCACAGATACGCAGTATTTT. Amino acids: CASSEGQASTDTQYF.

This clone occurred once. The chain recombines TRBV2 with TRBJ2-5; D is uncertain. The ends were cut back, 3 bases at V and 5 bases at J, with 7 bases in the middle. The CDR3 totals 12 residues. Germline V gives CDR1 SNHLY, CDR2 FYNNEI. CDR3 loop: CASSEGLETQYF. CDR3 nucleotide sequence: TGTGCCAGCAGTGAGGGGTTGGAGACCCAGTACTTC.

The genes are TRBV7-3 and TRBJ2-1, with D hard to call. CDR1 and CDR2 (germline): SGHTA, FQGTGA. The CDR3 sequence is 12 residues long. V lost 6 bases to trimming and J lost 4 bases, with 7 bases between them. The CDR3, as DNA: TGTGCCAGCAGTTCTGGGTACAATGAGCAGTTCTTC. Residues: CASSSGYNEQFF.

This chain joins TRBV19 and TRBJ1-1, with 9 positions matching TRBD1. Germline-derived CDR1 and CDR2 are LNHDA and SQIVND (reference sequence). The CDR3 sequence is 15 residues long. The junction had 7 bases not matched to a gene; V was cut back by 2 bases and J by 6 bases. CDR3 in DNA: TGTGCCAGTAGTATACTCGGACAGGGGCGGCCTGAAGCTTTCTTT. Translating gives CASSILGQGRPEAFF.

The chain employs TRBV5-6 and TRBJ1-4, with TRBD1 as a possible D gene (5 bases). In germline, CDR1 is SGHDT, CDR2 YYEEEE. V was trimmed by 1 base and J by 8 bases, leaving 9 bases between them. The CDR3 is 13 amino acids. CDR3 sequence reads: CASSLSGTEKLFF. As DNA, the CDR3 is TGTGCCAGCAGCTTGTCAGGGACGGAAAAACTGTTTTTT.

The chain uses TRBV7-9 and TRBJ2-7; no firm D call. Germline V gene data show CDR1 as SEHNR and CDR2 as FQNEAQ (reference sequence). With 4 bases removed from V and 7 bases from J, the gap between germline ends came to 11 bases. This CDR3 comprises 12 residues. CDR3 in DNA: TGTGCCAGCAGCTCCTGGGTGGGTGAGCAGTACTTC. This sequence encodes CASSSWVGEQYF. The full variable domain, completed using reference TRBV7-9 and TRBJ2-7, is DTGVSQNPRHKITKRGQNVTFRCDPISEHNRLYWYRQTLGQGPEFLTYFQNEAQLEKSRLLSDRFSAERPKGSFSTLEIQRTEQGDSAMYLCASSSWVGEQYFGPGTRLTVT.

The chain combines TRBV5-1 with TRBJ2-1; 7 bases match TRBD2. The CDR3 totals 14 residues. Germline V gene data show CDR1 as SGHRS and CDR2 as YFSETQ. The V gene end was trimmed by 3 bases and the J gene end by 6 bases; junction bases not matched to a gene: 6. The CDR3 loop is CASSSRTSANEQFF. The CDR3 nucleotides are TGCGCCAGCAGCTCCCGAACTAGCGCCAATGAGCAGTTCTTC. Based on the CDR3 plus reference TRBV5-1 and TRBJ2-1, the full variable domain is KAGVTQTPRYLIKTRGQQVTLSCSPISGHRSVSWYQQTPGQGLQFLFEYFSETQRNKGNFPGRFSGRQFSNSRSEMNVSTLELGDSALYLCASSSRTSANEQFFGPGTRLTVL.